What follows are 9 T cell receptor beta chains derived from one specimen sequenced in a study of T cell repertoires in ileal Crohn's disease. The method was immunoSEQ multiplex PCR; TCRdb's version includes in-frame clones alone and lacks a portion of them. The table shows 5,000 or so clones, with around 80% occurring only once. What was sequenced was ileal tissue. These receptors all stem from an adult with Crohn's disease.

The sample holds one count of this clone. The chain is built from TRBV5-5 and TRBJ2-1, with 11 bases matching TRBD2. From germline, CDR1 is SGHKS and CDR2 YYEKEE (reference sequence). Trimming cost V 4 bases and J 5 bases; bases outside gene matches: 8. CDR3 size: 16 residues. The CDR3 spells CASSLGGLAANNEQFF. The CDR3 bases are TGTGCCAGCAGCCTGGGGGGACTAGCGGCCAACAATGAGCAGTTCTTC.

The chain employs TRBV7-8 and TRBJ2-2, with a weak D call TRBD1 (5 bases). Trimming took 1 base from V and 0 from J, leaving 6 bases between them. This CDR3 has 15 residues. CDR1 SGHVS and CDR2 FQNEAQ come from the germline V gene. CDR3 DNA sequence: TGTGCCAGCAGCTTAGGGACACCGAACACCGGGGAGCTGTTTTTT. Translated: CASSLGTPNTGELFF.

V is TRBV7-3 and J is TRBJ2-1; 9 nucleotides agree with TRBD2. Germline V gene data show CDR1 as SGHTA and CDR2 as FQGTGA. This CDR3 has 16 residues. Trimming at V came to 0 bases and at J to 10 bases, leaving 10 bases not matched to a gene. CDR3 nucleotide sequence: TGTGCCAGCAGCTTAACTGGTCTAGCGGGGAGTGGGGAGCAGTTCTTC. It codes for CASSLTGLAGSGEQFF. Together with reference TRBV7-3 and TRBJ2-1, the CDR3 gives the full variable domain: GAGVSQTPSNKVTEKGKYVELRCDPISGHTALYWYRQSLGQGPEFLIYFQGTGAADDSGLPNDRFFAVRPEGSVSTLKIQRTERGDSAVYLCASSLTGLAGSGEQFFGPGTRLTVL.

The V gene is TRBV20-1, the J gene TRBJ1-2; D is undetermined. Germline V gives CDR1 DFQATT, CDR2 SNEGSKA (reference sequence). Trimming took 5 bases from V and 6 from J, leaving 7 bases between them. This CDR3 region has 10 residues. CDR3 protein: CSAPFDGYTF. The CDR3, as DNA: TGCAGTGCTCCTTTTGATGGCTACACCTTC.

The genes are TRBV7-2 and TRBJ1-4; tentative D call: TRBD1 (6 bases). The CDR3 is 15 residues long. Germline V lookup: CDR1 SGHTA, CDR2 FQGNSA. V was cut by 4 bases and J by 5 bases, with 14 bases left in between. CDR3 bases: TGTGCCAGCAGCTCTAAGGGGGGGCGCAATGAAAAACTGTTTTTT. Its translation: CASSSKGGRNEKLFF.

This sequence joins TRBV5-1 and TRBJ1-1; 9 nucleotides agree with TRBD1. The CDR3 contains 15 residues. Germline V CDR1 and CDR2: SGHRS, YFSETQ. V trimming: 0 bases; J trimming: 4 bases; junction bases outside the gene matches: 4. The CDR3 DNA reads TGCGCCAGCAGCTTGGCGACAGGGGGGAGCACTGAAGCTTTCTTT. This gives the protein CASSLATGGSTEAFF. The complete variable domain, with remaining parts taken from reference TRBV5-1 and TRBJ1-1, reads KAGVTQTPRYLIKTRGQQVTLSCSPISGHRSVSWYQQTPGQGLQFLFEYFSETQRNKGNFPGRFSGRQFSNSRSEMNVSTLELGDSALYLCASSLATGGSTEAFFGQGTRLTVV.

The chain carries TRBV19 and TRBJ1-4; D not certain. Germline V gives CDR1 LNHDA, CDR2 SQIVND (reference sequence). V was shortened by 8 bases and J by 6 bases, with 4 bases between the two germline ends. This CDR3 has 10 residues. CDR3 residues: CASYYEKLFF. The CDR3 coding sequence is TGTGCCAGTTATTATGAAAAACTGTTTTTT.

The gene calls are TRBV30 and TRBJ1-4; 7 bases line up with TRBD1. The junction had 2 bases not matched to a gene; V was cut back by 0 bases and J by 1 base. The CDR3 totals 15 residues. Germline V gives CDR1 GTSNPN, CDR2 SVGIG (reference sequence). The CDR3 DNA is TGTGCCTGGAGTGTCCAGGGGGGAACTAATGAAAAACTGTTTTTT. It codes for CAWSVQGGTNEKLFF.

This chain joins TRBV4-2 and TRBJ2-3, with 9 bases lining up with TRBD2. V lost 0 bases to trimming and J lost 5 bases; unmatched junction nucleotides: 9. The CDR3 has 17 residues. The germline V gene has CDR1 LGHNA and CDR2 YNFKEQ. The CDR3 region is CASSQDRGGGVLDTQYF. The CDR3 region has the DNA TGTGCCAGCAGCCAAGACCGGGGCGGGGGGGTCCTAGATACGCAGTATTTT.